This entry features one T cell receptor (beta chain) sequence. This clonotype was seen ten or more times. It has no known antigen specificity. Base qualities are missing; no much larger clone stands one base away. The entry originates in a study of T-cell memory formation after mild COVID-19 (dated by TCRdb to about 2021). Some background on the complete study: TCR sequence clusters from the two donors were found to be largely donor specific. Two young, previously healthy adult volunteers, one female and one male, were included in the cohort. In a couple of donors, T-cell clones that expanded and contracted after mild COVID-19 were tracked by sequencing TCRalpha and TCRbeta repertoires over time.

PBMCs were isolated by Ficoll-Paque density gradient centrifugation. According to the germline V gene (reference sequence), CDR1 reads SEHNR and CDR2 reads FQNEAQ. From the cysteine up to the phenylalanine, the CDR3 has a length of 16 residues. Kept here is only the CDR3 DNA, which spans 48 bases and is read in frame from base 1. V ends up 3 bases short and J 5 bases short, with an unmatched junction base count of 6. What the work shows at the level of the full study, not this receptor alone: Some responding clones were detected in pre-infection memory, suggesting pre-existing cross-reactive memory T cells joined the SARS-CoV-2 response. SARS-CoV-2 specificity of the second-wave clones peaking on day 37 was not confirmed. Only a couple of mild cases were covered in the study, and larger cohorts including severe cases with pre-infection samples were considered necessary. Contracting CD4+ clones were located mainly in the CM and EM memory subsets, whereas CD8+ clones were found to be enriched in EMRA. From day 15 to 85, contracting clones showed balanced CD4/CD8 phenotypes, whereas a second wave of clones that expanded from day 15 to 37 leaned towards CD4+.

TCRdb names Illumina NovaSeq 6000 as the instrument used. TCRalpha and TCRbeta cDNA libraries were built by 5'RACE with constant-segment primers, adding sample barcodes and unique molecular identifiers. Trizol reagent was used to extract RNA from every sample. Library amplification was performed in two PCR steps, and a second sample barcode and Illumina TruSeq adapters were introduced in the second step. The libraries were sequenced on an Illumina NovaSeq using 2 x 150 bp paired-end reads. Turning to the authors' computational methods: With migec v1.2.7, reads were demultiplexed and then collapsed into UMI-guided consensus sequences. With mixcr v2.1.11, UMI consensuses were aligned to TRA and TRB V and J templates and assembled into clonotypes. Clonotypes were classified as expanded or contracted when called significant by both edgeR and NoisET, with noise models trained on biological replicates. For edgeR calls, a false discovery rate-adjusted p below 0.01 and a log2 fold-change threshold of 1 were applied. PCA with hierarchical clustering of max-normalized trajectories of the 1000 most abundant clonotypes was used as exploratory dynamics analysis. Separately sequenced CD4+ and CD8+ repertoires were used to assign the CD4 or CD8 phenotype of responding clones. TCRdb took the public reads, trimmed them with fastp at Q25, ran MiXCR for clone calling and kept in-frame beta chains. Every entry covers one CDR3 protein and lists the most common genes and DNA from its rows. TCRdb, rather than the study authors, made the V and J calls. The sample table holds approximately 260,000 distinct CDR3 sequences, of which about 16% were seen once. Roughly 23% of the sample is held by the ten biggest clonotypes.

Sequenced material: PBMCs or a T cell subset sorted from them (not recorded which). The TCR was taken from a man younger than 35 who had mild COVID-19 (a few samples of this study predate the infection). The sample titles of this study are shuffled in the database, so cell type and time point are left out; the donor was told from shared clones. Recombination connected TRBV7-9 to TRBJ2-3; 12 junctional bases match TRBD2. For the CDR3, the sequence is CASSLALAGGQDTQYF. The DNA sequence is given as TGTGCCAGCAGCTTGGCCCTAGCGGGGGGGCAAGATACGCAGTATTTT.